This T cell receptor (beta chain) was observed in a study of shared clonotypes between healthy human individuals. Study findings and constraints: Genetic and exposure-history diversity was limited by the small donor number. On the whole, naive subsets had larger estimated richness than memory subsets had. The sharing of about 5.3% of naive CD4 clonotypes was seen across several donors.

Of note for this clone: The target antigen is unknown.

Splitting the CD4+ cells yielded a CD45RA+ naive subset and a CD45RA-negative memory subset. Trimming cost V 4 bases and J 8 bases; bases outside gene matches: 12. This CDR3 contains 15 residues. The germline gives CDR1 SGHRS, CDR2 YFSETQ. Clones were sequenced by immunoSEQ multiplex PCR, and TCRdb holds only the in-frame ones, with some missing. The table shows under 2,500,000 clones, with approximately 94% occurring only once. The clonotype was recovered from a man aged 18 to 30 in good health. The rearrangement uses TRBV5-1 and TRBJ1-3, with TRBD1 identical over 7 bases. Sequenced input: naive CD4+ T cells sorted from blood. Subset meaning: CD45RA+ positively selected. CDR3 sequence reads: CASSREGGLVDTIYF. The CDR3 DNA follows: TGCGCCAGCAGCCGCGAAGGGGGCCTGGTTGACACCATATATTTT. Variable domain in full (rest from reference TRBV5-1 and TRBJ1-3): KAGVTQTPRYLIKTRGQQVTLSCSPISGHRSVSWYQQTPGQGLQFLFEYFSETQRNKGNFPGRFSGRQFSNSRSEMNVSTLELGDSALYLCASSREGGLVDTIYFGEGSWLTVV.